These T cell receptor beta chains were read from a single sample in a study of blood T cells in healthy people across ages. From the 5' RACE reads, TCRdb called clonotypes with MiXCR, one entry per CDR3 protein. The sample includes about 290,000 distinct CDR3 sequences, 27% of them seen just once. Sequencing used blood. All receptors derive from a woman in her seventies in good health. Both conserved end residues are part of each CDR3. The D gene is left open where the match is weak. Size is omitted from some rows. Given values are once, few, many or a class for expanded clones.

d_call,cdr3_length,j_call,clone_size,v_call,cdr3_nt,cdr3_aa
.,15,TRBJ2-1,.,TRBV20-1,TGCAGTGCTCTCAATCGGGAGAGCTCCTACAATGAGCAGTTCTTC,CSALNRESSYNEQFF
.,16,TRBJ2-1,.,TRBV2,TGTGCCAGCAGTGAAATCTTCAGCGCCTGGCCCGGTGAGCAGTTCTTC,CASSEIFSAWPGEQFF
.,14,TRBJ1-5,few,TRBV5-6,TGTGCCAGCAGCTGGAAGGGTTCCAATCAGCCCCAGCATTTT,CASSWKGSNQPQHF
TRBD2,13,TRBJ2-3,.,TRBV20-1,TGCAGCCACGCGCGGGAGATCACAGATACGCAGTATTTT,CSHAREITDTQYF
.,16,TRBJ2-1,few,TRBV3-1,TGTGCCAGCAGCGGGGGGTGGGGGGCTTACAATGGTGAGCAGTTCTTC,CASSGGWGAYNGEQFF
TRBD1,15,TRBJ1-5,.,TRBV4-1,TGCGCCAGCAGCCAGGGGGCCAGGGGGATTCAGCCCCAGCATTTT,CASSQGARGIQPQHF
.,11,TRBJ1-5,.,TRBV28,TGTGTCAGCAGTTTAGGAGGGCCCCAGCATTTT,CVSSLGGPQHF
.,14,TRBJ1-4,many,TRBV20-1,TGCAGTGCTAGTGGCGGCCAGGGCCTTGAAAAACTGTTTTTT,CSASGGQGLEKLFF
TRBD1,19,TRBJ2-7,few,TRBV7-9,TGTGCCAGCAGCTTCGCCGGGACAGGTTCCTCCGACGTATCCTACGAGCAGTACTTC,CASSFAGTGSSDVSYEQYF
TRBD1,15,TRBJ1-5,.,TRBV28,TGTGCCAGTCTAAAACAGGGGGCGAGCAATCAGCCCCAGCATTTT,CASLKQGASNQPQHF
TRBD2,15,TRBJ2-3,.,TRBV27,TGTGCCAGCAGTCTGCGGGAGACTAGCACAGATACGCAGTATTTT,CASSLRETSTDTQYF
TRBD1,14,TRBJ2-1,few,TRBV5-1,TGCGCCAGCAGCTTGGGCGAGACAGGGCGTGAGCAGTTCTTC,CASSLGETGREQFF
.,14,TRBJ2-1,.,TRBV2,TGTGCCAGCAGTGTTCGTGAATCCTACAATGAGCAGTTCTTC,CASSVRESYNEQFF
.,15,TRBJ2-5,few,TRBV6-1,TGTGCCAGCAGTGAAGGGGTCGTTCCGAGGGAGACCCAGTACTTC,CASSEGVVPRETQYF
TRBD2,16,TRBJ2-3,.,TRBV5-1,TGCGCCAGCAGCTTAGTTTTGTCGGGAGGGCCAGATACGCAGTATTTT,CASSLVLSGGPDTQYF
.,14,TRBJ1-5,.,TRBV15,TGTGCCACCAGCAGTGGGGGAGGCAATCAGCCCCAGCATTTT,CATSSGGGNQPQHF
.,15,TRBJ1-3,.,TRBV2,TGTGCCAGCAGTTCCCAGGTTGCGCGGGGAAACACCATATATTTT,CASSSQVARGNTIYF
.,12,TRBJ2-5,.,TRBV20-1,TGCAGTGCTAGAGATTTTCAAGAGACCCAGTACTTC,CSARDFQETQYF
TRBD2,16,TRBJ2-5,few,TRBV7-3,TGTGCCTGCAGCGCCGGACTAGCGGGAGGCTTACAGACCCAGTACTTC,CACSAGLAGGLQTQYF
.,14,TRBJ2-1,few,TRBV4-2,TGTGCCAGCAGCGGACGGGGGACTCGGGATGAGCAGTTCTTC,CASSGRGTRDEQFF
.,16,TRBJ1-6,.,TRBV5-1,TGCGCCAGCAGCTTGGAAACCACCTCTTTCGGGTCACCCCTCCACTTT,CASSLETTSFGSPLHF
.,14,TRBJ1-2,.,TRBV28,TGTGCCAGCACCGACCTTGGATGGGTCTATGGCTTCACCTTC,CASTDLGWVYGFTF
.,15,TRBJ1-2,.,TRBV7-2,TGTGCCAGCAGCGCCCAAGGGGGGCTCGTCTATGGCTACCCCTTC,CASSAQGGLVYGYPF
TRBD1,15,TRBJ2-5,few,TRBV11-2,TGTGCCGGCAGCTTGCAATGGACAGGCATAGAGACCCAGTACTTC,CAGSLQWTGIETQYF
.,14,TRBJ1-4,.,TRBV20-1,TGCAGTGCTAGAGATCCCATGGAGAATGAAAAACTGTTTTTT,CSARDPMENEKLFF
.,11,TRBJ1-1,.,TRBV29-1,TGCAGCGTTGTGGGACTAGCGAGAGCTTTCTTT,CSVVGLARAFF
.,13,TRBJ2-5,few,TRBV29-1,TGCAGCGGAACCCAGACAGGAAGCGAGACCCAGTACTTC,CSGTQTGSETQYF
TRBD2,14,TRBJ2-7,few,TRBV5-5,TGTGCCAGCAGCTTGGGAAAAAAGGGACTAGAGCAGTACTTC,CASSLGKKGLEQYF
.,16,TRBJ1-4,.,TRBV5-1,TGCGCCAGCAGGCGCTTGGAACAGGGCCTCAATGAAAAACTGTTTTTT,CASRRLEQGLNEKLFF
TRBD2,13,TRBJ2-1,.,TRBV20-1,TGCAGTGCAACCGGGACTAGCATCAATGAGCAGTTCTTC,CSATGTSINEQFF
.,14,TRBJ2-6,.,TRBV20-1,TGCAGTGCTAGTGGGGGGCTTGGGGCCAACGTCCTGACTTTC,CSASGGLGANVLTF
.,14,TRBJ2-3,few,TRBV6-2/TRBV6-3,TGTGCCAGCGTGGACACGAGTAGCATGGATACGCAGTATTTT,CASVDTSSMDTQYF
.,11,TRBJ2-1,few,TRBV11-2,TGTGCCAGCAGCCCCAAGAATGAGCAGTTCTTC,CASSPKNEQFF
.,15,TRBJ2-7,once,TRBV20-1,TGCAGTGCTGGAGAGAGGAGGAGACAAGGCTACGAGCAGTACTTC,CSAGERRRQGYEQYF
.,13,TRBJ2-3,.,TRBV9,TGTGCCAGCAGCGGGCCAGACGGTAATACGCAGTATTTT,CASSGPDGNTQYF
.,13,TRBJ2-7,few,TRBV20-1,TGCAGTGCCCCGAGCGGCAACTCCTACGAGCAGTACTTC,CSAPSGNSYEQYF
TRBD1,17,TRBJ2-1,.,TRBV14,TGTGCCAGCAGCCAAACCGTCCGGACAGGGAAGTTCAATGAGCAGTTCTTC,CASSQTVRTGKFNEQFF
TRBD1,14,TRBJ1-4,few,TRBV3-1,TGTGCCAGCAGCCAAGGACAGGGGGCTGAAAAACTGTTTTTT,CASSQGQGAEKLFF
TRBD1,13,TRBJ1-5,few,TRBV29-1,TGCAGCGTCTGGACAGGGACCAATCAGCCCCAGCATTTT,CSVWTGTNQPQHF
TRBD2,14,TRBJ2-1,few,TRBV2,TGTGCCAGCACCTTCCGGGAGGGGAGCCATGAGCAGTTCTTC,CASTFREGSHEQFF
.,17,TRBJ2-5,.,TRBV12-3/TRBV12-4,TGTGCCAGCAGTTTTAATCTAGGGGGGTGCGAATCCGAGACCCAGTACTTC,CASSFNLGGCESETQYF
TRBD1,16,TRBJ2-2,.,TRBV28,TGTGCCAGCAGTTACGTAGGGACAGGGCTCACCGGGGAGCTGTTTTTT,CASSYVGTGLTGELFF
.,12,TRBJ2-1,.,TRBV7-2,TGTGCCAGCAGGGGAATCGGTGGTGAGCAGTTCTTC,CASRGIGGEQFF
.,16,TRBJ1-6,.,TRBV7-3,TGTGCCAGCAGCTTAAGCGGGATGACCCGTAATTCACCCCTCCACTTT,CASSLSGMTRNSPLHF
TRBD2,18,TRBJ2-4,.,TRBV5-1,TGCGCCAGCAGGGCCGGACTAGCGGGAGCGGGGGCCAAAAACATTCAGTACTTC,CASRAGLAGAGAKNIQYF
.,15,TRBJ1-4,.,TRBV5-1,TGCGCCAGCAGCCTGGAAGGGACAACTAATGAAAAACTGTTTTTT,CASSLEGTTNEKLFF
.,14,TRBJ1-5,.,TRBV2,TGTGCCAGCAGTAGGAATCGGGTGAATCAGCCCCAGCATTTT,CASSRNRVNQPQHF
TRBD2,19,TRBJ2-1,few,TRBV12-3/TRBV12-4,TGTGCCAGCAGTCCGGGACTAGCGGGGGGTTTTGGGCCCTACAATGAGCAGTTCTTC,CASSPGLAGGFGPYNEQFF
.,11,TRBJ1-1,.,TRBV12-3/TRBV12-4,TGTGCCAGCAGTTTCGCTGCTGAAGCTTTCTTT,CASSFAAEAFF
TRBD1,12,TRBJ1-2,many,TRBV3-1,TGTGCCAGCAGCCAAAGGGGGCTCGGCTACACCTTC,CASSQRGLGYTF
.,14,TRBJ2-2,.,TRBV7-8,TGTGCCAGCGCTACGGGGGACGGGGTAGGGGAGCTGTTTTTT,CASATGDGVGELFF
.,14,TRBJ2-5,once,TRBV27,.,CASSFRARAETQYF
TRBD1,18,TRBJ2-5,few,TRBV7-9,TGTGCCAGCAGCCCAACGGCGGGACAGGGCGGCCGAGGAGTCGCCCAGTACTTC,CASSPTAGQGGRGVAQYF
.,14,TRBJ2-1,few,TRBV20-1,TGCAGTGCTAGATCTGGGACCAAACCCAATGAGCAGTTCTTC,CSARSGTKPNEQFF
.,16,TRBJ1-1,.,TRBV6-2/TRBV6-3,TGTGCCAGCAGTGCGGGACGCCGCTACATGAACACTGAAGCTTTCTTT,CASSAGRRYMNTEAFF
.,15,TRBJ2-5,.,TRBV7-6,TGTGCCAGCAGCCGGGGACTTCCACCAAGAGAGACCCAGTACTTC,CASSRGLPPRETQYF
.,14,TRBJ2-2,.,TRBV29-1,TGCAGCGTGAGGCTTCAGACAAACACCGGGGAGCTGTTTTTT,CSVRLQTNTGELFF
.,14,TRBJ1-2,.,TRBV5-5,TGTGCCAGCAGCCCTCCCCGATCTAACTATGGCTACACCTTC,CASSPPRSNYGYTF